This T cell receptor beta chain was identified during a study of identifying expanded T cells in peripheral blood. Germline loops: CDR1 MNHEY, CDR2 SVGAGI. There are 15 residues in the CDR3. Trimming at V came to 5 bases and at J to 3 bases, leaving 10 bases not matched to a gene. Healthy donors had no documented immune events, such as infections, while sampled. Generated by immunoSEQ multiplex PCR, the TCRdb table keeps only in-frame clones and is missing some. This sample has roughly 75,000 clones; approximately 87% occur once, and the top ten carry around 3%. This clone was seen a handful of times. Its antigen is not known. The study, taken as a whole, reports: Clone count variance between approximately 2-week samples rose with total template count. Over two and four weeks, about 17 and 20 clones changed, versus approximately 1.2 between replicates.

Sequencing input: blood. The chain carries TRBV6-5 and TRBJ2-7; 7 bases align to TRBD2. The TCR originated in a person aged 18 to 75 in good health. The CDR3 DNA is TGTGCCAGCAGTGGATTAAGCGGGGAGGACTACGAGCAGTACTTC. Protein: CASSGLSGEDYEQYF.